Listed below are T cell receptor beta chains from one sample, sequenced in a study of blood T cell repertoires in COVID-19. Some clones are missing from TCRdb's copy, which holds only in-frame ones; the method was immunoSEQ multiplex PCR. Here the sample spans approximately 160,000 clones, roughly 85% being singletons. Sequences were obtained from peripheral blood. The receptors were sampled from a woman in her sixties with COVID-19, enrolled during active disease. Both conserved end residues are part of each CDR3. The D gene is left open where the match is weak.

j_call v_call d_call cdr3_aa
TRBJ2-6 TRBV9 TRBD2 CASSVSGSHSGANVLTF
TRBJ1-2 TRBV6-1 NA CASSDVQTINYGYTF
TRBJ1-3 TRBV6-2/TRBV6-3 NA CASSLPRSRSGNTIYF
TRBJ1-1 TRBV24-1 TRBD1 CATSDGQGLNTEAFF
TRBJ1-4 TRBV24-1 TRBD1 CATSDLDRALVATNEKLFF
TRBJ1-6 TRBV19 TRBD1 CASSIGQGGYNSPLHF
TRBJ1-1 TRBV27 NA CASNPWRAGTEAFF
TRBJ2-1 TRBV19 TRBD1 CASTQGYNEQFF
TRBJ1-4 TRBV19 NA CASSTWTVGNEKLFF
TRBJ1-5 TRBV5-1 NA CASSSGTLGGNQPQHF
TRBJ1-1 TRBV10-1 TRBD1 CASSYLRDRGPTEAFF
TRBJ2-1 TRBV29-1 TRBD2 CSVAGTSGSFDNEQFF
TRBJ1-5 TRBV10-2 TRBD1 CASSEGQGRQPQHF
TRBJ2-1 TRBV9 NA CASSVEPDNEQFF
TRBJ1-5 TRBV7-9 NA CASSLDAGQPQHF
TRBJ2-1 TRBV3-1/TRBV3-2 TRBD2 CASSQAISGLAGFNEQFF
TRBJ1-6 TRBV6-6 NA CASSLYRDKVPLHF
TRBJ2-1 TRBV9 NA CASSGAFPRQFF
TRBJ2-5 TRBV5-8 NA CASSSHIQETQYF
TRBJ2-5 TRBV4-2 TRBD2 CASSLFRTSGEQETQYF
TRBJ1-2 TRBV12-5 NA CASGSNGRAGGYTF
TRBJ2-4 TRBV2 NA CASSERGRDTKNIQYF
TRBJ1-5 TRBV9 TRBD1 CASSVEGTADQPQHF
TRBJ2-3 TRBV7-2 NA CASSLSRGRTDTQYF
TRBJ1-5 TRBV7-8 NA CASSLVLADQPQHF
TRBJ1-1 TRBV18 TRBD1 CASSLRTGRSEAFF
TRBJ1-3 TRBV3-1/TRBV3-2 NA CASSQGTSSGNTIYF
TRBJ2-2 TRBV7-3 TRBD2 CASSSAGAGVVGSGELFF
TRBJ1-2 TRBV18 TRBD1 CASSPGPGGNYGYTF
TRBJ1-1 TRBV19 TRBD1 CASSFTRQGANLTGAFF
TRBJ1-2 TRBV20-1 NA CSAREGSHYTF